This T cell receptor beta chain was found in a study of patients and donors after allogeneic stem cell transplantation. The CDR3 has 16 residues. Per the germline V gene, CDR1 is LNHNV and CDR2 is YYDKDF (reference sequence). Trimming removed 0 bases at V and 1 base at J, with 9 bases between. MiXCR was run by TCRdb on the RT-PCR reads, yielding one entry per CDR3 protein. This sample has 190,000 or so distinct CDR3 sequences, with around 41% found just once. Specimen: blood, either unsorted or a sorted T cell fraction (not recorded which). The rearrangement links TRBV15 to TRBJ2-2; tentatively, D is TRBD1 (5 bases). The sequence derives from a human donor who was either an allogeneic HSCT recipient or a stem cell or donor lymphocyte infusion donor (not recorded which). It is not recorded whose cells these are; they may come from a transplant donor. The CDR3 spells CATSRDRGRNTGELFF. The CDR3 nucleotides are TGTGCCACCAGCAGAGATAGGGGTCGGAACACCGGGGAGCTGTTTTTT. Combining the CDR3 with reference TRBV15 and TRBJ2-2 gives the whole variable domain DAMVIQNPRYQVTQFGKPVTLSCSQTLNHNVMYWYQQKSSQAPKLLFHYYDKDFNNEADTPDNFQSRRPNTSFCFLDIRSPGLGDTAMYLCATSRDRGRNTGELFFGEGSRLTVL.